This TCR beta chain was sequenced during a study of blood T cell repertoires in COVID-19. Sequenced by immunoSEQ multiplex PCR; TCRdb stores in-frame clones only, minus some. The table has 95,000 to 130,000 clones, approximately 90% seen once. J was trimmed by 0 bases and V by 5 bases; bases with no gene match: 5. Germline CDR1 is MNHEY and CDR2 is SMNVEV (reference sequence). This CDR3 has 16 amino acids. The gene calls are TRBV27 and TRBJ2-1; 9 nucleotides align to TRBD2. Source material: peripheral blood. The TCR comes from a human donor with active COVID-19. The donor label of this sample is uncertain. The CDR3 DNA follows: TGTGCCAGCAGTGTCCTAGCGGGGCACTCCTACAATGAGCAGTTCTTC. Translated: CASSVLAGHSYNEQFF.